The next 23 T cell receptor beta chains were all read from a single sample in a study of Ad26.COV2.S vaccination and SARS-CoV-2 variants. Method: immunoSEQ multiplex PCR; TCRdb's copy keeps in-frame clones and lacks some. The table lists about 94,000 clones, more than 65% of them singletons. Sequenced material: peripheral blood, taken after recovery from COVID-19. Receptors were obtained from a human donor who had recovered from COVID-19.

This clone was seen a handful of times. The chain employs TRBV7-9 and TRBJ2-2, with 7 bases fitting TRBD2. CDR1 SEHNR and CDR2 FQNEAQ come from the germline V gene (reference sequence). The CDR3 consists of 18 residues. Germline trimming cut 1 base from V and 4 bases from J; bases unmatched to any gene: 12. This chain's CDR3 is CASSLGAGASGLTGELFF. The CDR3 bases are TGTGCCAGCAGCTTAGGGGCTGGGGCTAGCGGACTCACCGGGGAGCTGTTTTTT.

The CDR3 reads CASSPHEQYF. The CDR3 region has the DNA TGTGCCAGCAGCCCCCACGAGCAGTACTTC. This chain links TRBV7-9 with TRBJ2-7; D gene ambiguous. The CDR3 length is 10 residues. Per the germline V gene, CDR1 is SEHNR and CDR2 is FQNEAQ (reference sequence). Trimming took off 5 bases at V and 5 bases at J, with 4 bases between the two ends.

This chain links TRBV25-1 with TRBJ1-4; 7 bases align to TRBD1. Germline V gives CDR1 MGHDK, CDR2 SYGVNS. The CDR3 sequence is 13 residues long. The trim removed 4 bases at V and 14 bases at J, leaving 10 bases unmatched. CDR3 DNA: TGTGCCAGCAGTGGGGGGCACAGGGGTGGTCTGTTTTTT. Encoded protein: CASSGGHRGGLFF. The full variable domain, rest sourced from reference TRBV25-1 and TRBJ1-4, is EADIYQTPRYLVIGTGKKITLECSQTMGHDKMYWYQQDPGMELHLIHYSYGVNSTEKGDLSSESTVSRIRTEHFPLTLESARPSHTSQYLCASSGGHRGGLFFGSGTQLSVL.

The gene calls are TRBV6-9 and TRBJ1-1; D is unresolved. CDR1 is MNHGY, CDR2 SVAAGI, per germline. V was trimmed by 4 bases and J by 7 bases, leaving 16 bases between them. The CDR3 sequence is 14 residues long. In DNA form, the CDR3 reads TGTGCCAGCAGTTGTCAGAGCTTATATGGTGAAGCTTTCTTT. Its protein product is CASSCQSLYGEAFF.

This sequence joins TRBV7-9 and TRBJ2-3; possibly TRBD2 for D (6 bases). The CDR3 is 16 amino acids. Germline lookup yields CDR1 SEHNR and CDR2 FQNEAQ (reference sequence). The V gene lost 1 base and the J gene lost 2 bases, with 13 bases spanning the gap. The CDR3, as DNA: TGTGCCAGCAGCTTAGGTCAAGCGGGCAACACAGATACGCAGTATTTT. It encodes CASSLGQAGNTDTQYF.

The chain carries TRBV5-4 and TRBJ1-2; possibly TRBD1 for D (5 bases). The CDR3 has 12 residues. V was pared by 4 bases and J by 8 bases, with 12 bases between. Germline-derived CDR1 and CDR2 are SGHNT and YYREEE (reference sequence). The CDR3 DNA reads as TGTGCCAGCAGCCTCCGCCAGGGAGGCTACACCTTC. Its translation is CASSLRQGGYTF.

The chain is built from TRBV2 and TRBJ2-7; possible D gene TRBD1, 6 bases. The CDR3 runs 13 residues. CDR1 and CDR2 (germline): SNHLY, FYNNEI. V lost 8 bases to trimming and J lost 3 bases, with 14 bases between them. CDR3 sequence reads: CASGTDRNYEQYF. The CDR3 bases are TGTGCCAGCGGAACCGACAGGAACTACGAGCAGTACTTC. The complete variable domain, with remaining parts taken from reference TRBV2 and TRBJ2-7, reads EPEVTQTPSHQVTQMGQEVILRCVPISNHLYFYWYRQILGQKVEFLVSFYNNEISEKSEIFDDQFSVERPDGSNFTLKIRSTKLEDSAMYFCASGTDRNYEQYFGPGTRLTVT.

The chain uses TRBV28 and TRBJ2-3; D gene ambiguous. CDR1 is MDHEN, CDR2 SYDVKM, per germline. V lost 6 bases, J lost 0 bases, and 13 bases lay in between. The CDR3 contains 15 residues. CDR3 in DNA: TGTGCCAGCAGCTTAGGACGTCAGAGCACAGATACGCAGTATTTT. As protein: CASSLGRQSTDTQYF.

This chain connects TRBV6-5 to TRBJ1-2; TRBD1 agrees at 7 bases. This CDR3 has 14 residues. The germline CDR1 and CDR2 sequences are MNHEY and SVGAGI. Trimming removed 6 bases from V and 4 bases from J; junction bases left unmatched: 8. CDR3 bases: TGTGCCAGCAGGGCGACAGGGAAACTCTATGGCTACACCTTC. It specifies CASRATGKLYGYTF.

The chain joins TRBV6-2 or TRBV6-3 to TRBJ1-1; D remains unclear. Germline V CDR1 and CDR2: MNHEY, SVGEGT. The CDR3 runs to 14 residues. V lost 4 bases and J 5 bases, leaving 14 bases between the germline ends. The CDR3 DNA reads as TGTGCCAGCAGTTTTGTCTCCCTCAGGACTGAAGCTTTCTTT. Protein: CASSFVSLRTEAFF.

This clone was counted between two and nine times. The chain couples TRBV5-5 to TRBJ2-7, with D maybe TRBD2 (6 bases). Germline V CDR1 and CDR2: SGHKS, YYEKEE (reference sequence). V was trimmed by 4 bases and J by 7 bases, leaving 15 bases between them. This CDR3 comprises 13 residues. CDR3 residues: CASSLSGDGEQYF. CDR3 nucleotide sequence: TGTGCCAGCAGCCTGTCGGGAGATGGGGAGCAGTACTTC.

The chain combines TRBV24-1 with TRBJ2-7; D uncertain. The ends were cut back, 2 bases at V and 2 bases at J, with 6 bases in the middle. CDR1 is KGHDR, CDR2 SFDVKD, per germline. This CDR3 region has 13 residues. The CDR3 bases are TGTGCCACCAGTGATTCCAGGCCCTACGAGCAGTACTTC. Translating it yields CATSDSRPYEQYF.

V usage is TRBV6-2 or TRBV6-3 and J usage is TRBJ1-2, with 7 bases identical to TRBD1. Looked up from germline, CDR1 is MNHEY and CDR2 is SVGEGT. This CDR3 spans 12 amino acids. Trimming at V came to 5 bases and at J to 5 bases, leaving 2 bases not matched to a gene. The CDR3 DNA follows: TGTGCCAGCAGTCAACAGGGGTATGGCTACACCTTC. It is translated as CASSQQGYGYTF.

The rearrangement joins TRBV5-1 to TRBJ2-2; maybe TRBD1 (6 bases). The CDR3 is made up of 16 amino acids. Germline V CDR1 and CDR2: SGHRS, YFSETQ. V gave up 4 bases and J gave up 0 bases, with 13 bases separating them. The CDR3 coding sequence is TGCGCCAGCAGCGCTGGGGGCGGAGCGAACACCGGGGAGCTGTTTTTT. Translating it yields CASSAGGGANTGELFF. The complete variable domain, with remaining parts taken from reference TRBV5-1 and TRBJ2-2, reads KAGVTQTPRYLIKTRGQQVTLSCSPISGHRSVSWYQQTPGQGLQFLFEYFSETQRNKGNFPGRFSGRQFSNSRSEMNVSTLELGDSALYLCASSAGGGANTGELFFGEGSRLTVL.

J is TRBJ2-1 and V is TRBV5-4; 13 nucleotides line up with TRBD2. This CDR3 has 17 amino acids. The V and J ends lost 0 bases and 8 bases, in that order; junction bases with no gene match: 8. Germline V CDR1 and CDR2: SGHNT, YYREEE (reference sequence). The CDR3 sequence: CASSLGGRTSGSDEQFF. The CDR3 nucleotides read TGTGCCAGCAGCTTGGGAGGTCGGACTAGCGGGAGCGATGAGCAGTTCTTC.

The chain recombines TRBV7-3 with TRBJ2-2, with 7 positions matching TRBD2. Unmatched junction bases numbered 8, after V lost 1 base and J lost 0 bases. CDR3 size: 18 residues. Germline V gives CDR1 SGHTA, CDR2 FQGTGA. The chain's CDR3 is CASSLKASGYANTGELFF. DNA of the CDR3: TGTGCCAGCAGCTTAAAGGCTAGCGGATACGCGAACACCGGGGAGCTGTTTTTT. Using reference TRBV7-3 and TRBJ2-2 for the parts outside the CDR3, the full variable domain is GAGVSQTPSNKVTEKGKYVELRCDPISGHTALYWYRQSLGQGPEFLIYFQGTGAADDSGLPNDRFFAVRPEGSVSTLKIQRTERGDSAVYLCASSLKASGYANTGELFFGEGSRLTVL.

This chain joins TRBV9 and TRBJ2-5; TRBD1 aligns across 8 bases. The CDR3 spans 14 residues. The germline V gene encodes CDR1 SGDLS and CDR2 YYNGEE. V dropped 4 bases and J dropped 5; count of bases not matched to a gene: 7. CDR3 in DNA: TGTGCCAGCAGCTTTGGACAGGGTGGGGAGACCCAGTACTTC. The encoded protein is CASSFGQGGETQYF.

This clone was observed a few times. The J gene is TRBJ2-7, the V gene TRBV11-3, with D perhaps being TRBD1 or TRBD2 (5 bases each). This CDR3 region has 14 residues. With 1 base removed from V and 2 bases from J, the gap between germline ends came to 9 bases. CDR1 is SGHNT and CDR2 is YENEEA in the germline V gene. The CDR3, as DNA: TGTGCCAGCAGCTTAGGTCCGGGACCCTACGAGCAGTACTTC. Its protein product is CASSLGPGPYEQYF. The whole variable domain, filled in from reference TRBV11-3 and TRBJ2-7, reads EAGVVQSPRYKIIEKKQPVAFWCNPISGHNTLYWYLQNLGQGPELLIRYENEEAVDDSQLPKDRFSAERLKGVDSTLKIQPAELGDSAVYLCASSLGPGPYEQYFGPGTRLTVT.

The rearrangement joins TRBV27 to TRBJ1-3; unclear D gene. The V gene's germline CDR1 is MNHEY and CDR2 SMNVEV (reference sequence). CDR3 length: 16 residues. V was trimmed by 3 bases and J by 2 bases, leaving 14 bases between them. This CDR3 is CASSLSVPEAGNTIYF. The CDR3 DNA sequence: TGTGCCAGCAGTTTGTCAGTACCCGAGGCTGGAAACACCATATATTTT.

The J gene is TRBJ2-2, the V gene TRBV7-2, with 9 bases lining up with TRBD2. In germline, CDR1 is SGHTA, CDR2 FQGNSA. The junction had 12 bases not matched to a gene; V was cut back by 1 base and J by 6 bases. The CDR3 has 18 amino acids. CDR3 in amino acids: CASSLVFSGRRRAGELFF. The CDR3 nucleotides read TGTGCCAGCAGCTTAGTCTTTAGCGGGAGAAGAAGGGCCGGGGAGCTGTTTTTT. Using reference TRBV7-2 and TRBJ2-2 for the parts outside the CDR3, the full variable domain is GAGVSQSPSNKVTEKGKDVELRCDPISGHTALYWYRQSLGQGLEFLIYFQGNSAPDKSGLPSDRFSAERTGGSVSTLTIQRTQQEDSAVYLCASSLVFSGRRRAGELFFGEGSRLTVL.

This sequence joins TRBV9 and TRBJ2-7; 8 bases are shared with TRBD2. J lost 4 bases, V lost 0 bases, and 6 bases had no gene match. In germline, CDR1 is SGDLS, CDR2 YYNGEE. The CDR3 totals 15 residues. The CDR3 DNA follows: TGTGCCAGCAGCGTAGGAGCGGGAGACAAATACGAGCAGTACTTC. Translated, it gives CASSVGAGDKYEQYF. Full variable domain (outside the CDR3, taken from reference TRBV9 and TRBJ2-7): DSGVTQTPKHLITATGQRVTLRCSPRSGDLSVYWYQQSLDQGLQFLIQYYNGEERAKGNILERFSAQQFPDLHSELNLSSLELGDSALYFCASSVGAGDKYEQYFGPGTRLTVT.

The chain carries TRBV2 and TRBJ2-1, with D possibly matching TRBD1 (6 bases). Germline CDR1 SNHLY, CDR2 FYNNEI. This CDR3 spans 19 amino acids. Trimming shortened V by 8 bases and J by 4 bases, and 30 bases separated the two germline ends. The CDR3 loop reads CASGRTVNTRTGKYNEQFF. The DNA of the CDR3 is TGTGCCAGCGGAAGGACAGTAAATACCCGTACGGGAAAGTACAATGAGCAGTTCTTC.

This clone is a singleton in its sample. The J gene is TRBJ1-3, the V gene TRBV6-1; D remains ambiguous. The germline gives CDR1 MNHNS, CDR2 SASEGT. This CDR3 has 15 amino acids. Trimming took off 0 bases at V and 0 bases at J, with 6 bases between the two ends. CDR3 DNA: TGTGCCAGCAGTGAAGCGCGGGTCTCTGGAAACACCATATATTTT. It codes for CASSEARVSGNTIYF.